These T cell receptor beta chains were read from a single sample in a study of blood T cell repertoires in COVID-19. The table came from immunoSEQ multiplex PCR; TCRdb's copy has only in-frame clones and leaves some out. Among over 150,000 clones, around 87% were seen once, and the ten largest hold around 0.5%. Sequenced material: peripheral blood. The receptors were sampled from a man in his sixties with COVID-19, enrolled during active disease. The CDR3 runs from the conserved cysteine through the conserved F or W. D genes are given only for firm matches. Rows give clone size only sometimes, using once, few, many, or a class for an expanded clone.

D: TRBD1
V: TRBV30
size: .
J: TRBJ2-5
CDR3: CAWSVRTGALGETQYF
DNA: TGTGCCTGGAGTGTAAGGACAGGGGCCCTCGGAGAGACCCAGTACTTC

D: .
V: TRBV5-4
size: once
J: TRBJ1-1
CDR3: CASSSFGQWNTEAFF
DNA: TGTGCCAGCAGCTCATTTGGACAGTGGAACACTGAAGCTTTCTTT

D: TRBD2
V: TRBV7-9
size: .
J: TRBJ2-1
CDR3: CASSPAGAKYNEQFF
DNA: TGTGCCAGCAGCCCAGCGGGAGCAAAGTACAATGAGCAGTTCTTC

D: TRBD2
V: TRBV19
size: .
J: TRBJ2-1
CDR3: CASTLASGYNEQFF
DNA: TGTGCCAGTACCTTGGCTAGCGGTTACAATGAGCAGTTCTTC

D: TRBD1
V: TRBV19
size: .
J: TRBJ2-2
CDR3: CASRGRGLTGELFF
DNA: TGTGCCAGTAGGGGTAGGGGGCTCACCGGGGAGCTGTTTTTT

D: TRBD1
V: TRBV5-5
size: .
J: TRBJ2-1
CDR3: CASSSTRDRDGEQFF
DNA: TGTGCCAGCAGCTCGACCCGGGACAGGGACGGTGAGCAGTTCTTC

D: TRBD1
V: TRBV7-2
size: .
J: TRBJ1-5
CDR3: CASSLIAGTVYNQPQHF
DNA: TGTGCCAGCAGCTTAATAGCCGGGACAGTATACAATCAGCCCCAGCATTTT

D: .
V: TRBV19
size: .
J: TRBJ1-2
CDR3: CASSIGGQNYGYTF
DNA: TGTGCCAGTAGTATAGGCGGGCAGAACTATGGCTACACCTTC

D: TRBD1
V: TRBV19
size: .
J: TRBJ1-2
CDR3: CASTLDRTSGGYTF
DNA: TGTGCCAGTACGTTGGACAGGACATCGGGGGGCTACACCTTC

D: .
V: TRBV7-2
size: .
J: TRBJ1-2
CDR3: CASSLEQATYGYTF
DNA: TGTGCCAGCAGCTTAGAGCAGGCGACCTATGGCTACACCTTC

D: .
V: TRBV6-5
size: .
J: TRBJ2-1
CDR3: CASSSRGNNEQFF
DNA: TGTGCCAGCAGTTCCAGGGGAAACAATGAGCAGTTCTTC

D: TRBD1
V: TRBV24-1
size: .
J: TRBJ2-1
CDR3: CATSDLQPGQGLYEQFF
DNA: TGTGCCACCAGTGATTTGCAACCGGGACAGGGTCTCTATGAGCAGTTCTTC

D: .
V: TRBV20-1
size: .
J: TRBJ2-1
CDR3: CSASSENNEQFF
DNA: TGCAGTGCTAGTTCGGAGAACAATGAGCAGTTCTTC

D: .
V: TRBV3-1/TRBV3-2
size: .
J: TRBJ2-1
CDR3: CASSPIRRSEQFF
DNA: TGTGCCAGCAGCCCAATAAGAAGGAGTGAGCAGTTCTTC

D: TRBD2
V: TRBV29-1
size: .
J: TRBJ2-1
CDR3: CSVRGLAGNEQFF
DNA: TGCAGCGTACGCGGACTAGCGGGGAATGAGCAGTTCTTC

D: .
V: TRBV4-3
size: .
J: TRBJ1-1
CDR3: CASSQGEGRDTEAFF
DNA: TGCGCCAGCAGCCAAGGGGAGGGGAGGGACACTGAAGCTTTCTTT

D: TRBD1
V: TRBV27
size: .
J: TRBJ2-2
CDR3: CASRTRQGANTGELFF
DNA: TGTGCCAGCCGAACTAGACAGGGCGCGAACACCGGGGAGCTGTTTTTT

D: .
V: TRBV20-1
size: .
J: TRBJ2-3
CDR3: CSASPITDTQYF
DNA: TGCAGTGCTAGTCCAATTACAGATACGCAGTATTTT

D: .
V: TRBV2
size: .
J: TRBJ1-2
CDR3: CASSEAAGTYGYTF
DNA: TGTGCCAGCAGTGAAGCTGCAGGCACCTATGGCTACACCTTC

D: .
V: TRBV30
size: .
J: TRBJ2-5
CDR3: CAWSVRGVETQYF
DNA: TGTGCCTGGAGTGTACGGGGAGTAGAGACCCAGTACTTC

D: TRBD1
V: TRBV6-5
size: .
J: TRBJ2-7
CDR3: CASSRDRLSEQYF
DNA: TGTGCCAGCAGCCGGGACAGGCTGTCCGAGCAGTACTTC

D: TRBD1
V: TRBV20-1
size: .
J: TRBJ2-7
CDR3: CSASRTGGSRYEQYF
DNA: TGCAGTGCTAGTCGAACAGGGGGCTCTCGGTACGAGCAGTACTTC

D: TRBD1
V: TRBV19
size: .
J: TRBJ1-2
CDR3: CASSTLLEGAGNYGYTF
DNA: TGTGCCAGTAGTACTCTTCTGGAGGGGGCTGGTAACTATGGCTACACCTTC

D: .
V: TRBV2
size: .
J: TRBJ1-4
CDR3: CASSRGEKLFF
DNA: TGTGCCAGCAGTAGAGGTGAAAAACTGTTTTTT

D: .
V: TRBV7-9
size: .
J: TRBJ1-2
CDR3: CASSLTGANYGYTF
DNA: TGTGCCAGCAGCCTAACTGGAGCTAACTATGGCTACACCTTC

D: .
V: TRBV11-1
size: .
J: TRBJ1-2
CDR3: CASRQGQGYGYTF
DNA: TGTGCCAGCAGGCAAGGGCAGGGATATGGCTACACCTTC

D: .
V: TRBV7-2
size: .
J: TRBJ1-5
CDR3: CASSLDPGGDQPQHF
DNA: TGTGCCAGCAGCTTAGATCCCGGCGGGGATCAGCCCCAGCATTTT

D: .
V: TRBV11-3
size: .
J: TRBJ1-3
CDR3: CASSKGGGRAGSGNTIYF
DNA: TGTGCCAGCAGCAAAGGGGGTGGACGGGCCGGCTCTGGAAACACCATATATTTT

D: TRBD1
V: TRBV19
size: .
J: TRBJ1-5
CDR3: CASTQGAQPQHF
DNA: TGTGCCAGTACTCAGGGGGCTCAGCCCCAGCATTTT

D: TRBD1
V: TRBV18
size: .
J: TRBJ1-6
CDR3: CASSPQRDRLNSPLHF
DNA: TGTGCCAGCTCACCACAAAGGGACAGACTCAATTCACCCCTCCACTTT

D: TRBD2
V: TRBV4-2
size: few
J: TRBJ2-1
CDR3: CASSQAASGRAESEQFF
DNA: TGTGCCAGCAGCCAGGCGGCTAGCGGGAGGGCCGAGAGTGAGCAGTTCTTC